This T cell receptor beta chain came from a study of blood T cell repertoires in COVID-19. As for the study in general: From T cells, B-cell-depleted T cells, or PBMCs came the material, which was cDNA or gDNA.

In the authors' workflow: Nucleated cell counts were estimated from reference gene primer amplification. The protocol was immunoSEQ multiplex PCR, while the TCRdb copy is restricted to in-frame clones and leaves out a portion. The DNA was the basis for D and trimming; V, J and clone size are from that table. The sample has approximately 210,000 clones, about 91% seen once. V was pared by 0 bases and J by 5 bases, with 10 bases between. This CDR3 is 14 amino acids long. Germline V gene lookup returns CDR1 LNHDA and CDR2 SQIVND (reference sequence). This sequence originates from a man between 18 and 35 years old with active or convalescent COVID-19. This sequence joins TRBV19 and TRBJ2-5; D might be TRBD1 (5 bases). What was sequenced was peripheral blood. CDR3 residues: CASSIDRRVETQYF. In DNA, the CDR3 is TGTGCCAGTAGTATAGATCGCAGGGTGGAGACCCAGTACTTC.